This T cell receptor beta chain was captured in a study of cytomegalovirus exposure and HLA in healthy donors. CDR3 length: 17 amino acids. Looked up from germline, CDR1 is LGHNA and CDR2 is YNFKEQ. Trimming removed 1 base from V and 5 bases from J; junction bases left unmatched: 10. Study observations and caveats: Earlier analysis found most TCR beta V segments productive about 90% or about 30% of the time. Rare TCR sequences dominated, though some public TCRs recurred in many donors. The records held CMV serostatus as the only immune exposure information. Some segments of the V type, notably TRBV6-2 and TRBV6-3, were excluded as indistinguishable.

The PCR had 60 Vbeta and 13 Jbeta primers. Sequencing was performed with immunoSEQ multiplex PCR; in TCRdb, only in-frame clones are kept and a portion is missing. The table includes tens of thousands of clones, around 74% detected once. This clone has a handful of counts. As yet, its antigen is unknown. The sequencing sample was made of PBMCs. The clonotype was recovered from a man aged 25-45 years in good health and CMV-seropositive. The V gene is TRBV4-2, the J gene TRBJ1-1; 10 nucleotides line up with TRBD1. The CDR3, as DNA: TGTGCCAGCAGCCAAGCAGCCCGGGACAGGGGCGGAACTGAAGCTTTCTTT. Encoded protein: CASSQAARDRGGTEAFF.